The clone carrying this T cell receptor beta chain rates as large. The antigen remains unidentified. Sorting of live CD3+CD8+TCRalphabeta+ cells by PD-1 and/or TIGIT gave four subsets. Deletions cut 3 bases from V and 10 bases from J, with 7 bases between. The CDR3 contains 11 residues. In germline, CDR1 is SGHTA, CDR2 FQGNSA. The sample comes from a study of circulating CD8 cells and anti-PD-1 response in melanoma. For the study at large: Nivolumab was given intravenously at 3 mg/kg every 2 weeks.

The QIAseq Immune Repertoire TCR panel built the libraries from roughly 15 ng of total RNA. TCRdb passed the reads through MiXCR, listing each CDR3 protein once. The data hold some 1,000 distinct CDR3 sequences, with more than 6.5% observed a single time. Study results and caveats: Diversity ranked highest in DNEG and lowest in TIGIT subsets. Most experiments lacked replicates.

The clonotype originates from a human donor with melanoma. The genes are TRBV7-2 and TRBJ2-1, with D perhaps matching TRBD2 (5 bases). Material: CD8+ T cells from PBMCs, obtained at baseline or after one month of anti-PD-1 therapy (not recorded which). The CDR3 DNA reads TGTGCCAGCAGCTTCTCGGGAGAGCAGTTCTTC. Protein sequence: CASSFSGEQFF. Variable domain in full (rest from reference TRBV7-2 and TRBJ2-1): GAGVSQSPSNKVTEKGKDVELRCDPISGHTALYWYRQSLGQGLEFLIYFQGNSAPDKSGLPSDRFSAERTGGSVSTLTIQRTQQEDSAVYLCASSFSGEQFFGPGTRLTVL.